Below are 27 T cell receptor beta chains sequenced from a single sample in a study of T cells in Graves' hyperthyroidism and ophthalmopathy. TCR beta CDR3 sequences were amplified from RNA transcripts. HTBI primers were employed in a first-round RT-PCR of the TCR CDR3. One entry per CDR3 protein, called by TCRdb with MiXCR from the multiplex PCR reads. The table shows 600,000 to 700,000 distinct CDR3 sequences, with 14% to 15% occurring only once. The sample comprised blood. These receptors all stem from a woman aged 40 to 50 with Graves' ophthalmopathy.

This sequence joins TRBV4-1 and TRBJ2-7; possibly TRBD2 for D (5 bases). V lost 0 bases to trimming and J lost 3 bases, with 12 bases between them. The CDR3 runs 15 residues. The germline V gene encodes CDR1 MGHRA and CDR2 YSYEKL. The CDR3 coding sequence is TGCGCCAGCAGCCAAGAGCCGGGGTTTAACTACGAGCAGTACTTC. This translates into CASSQEPGFNYEQYF.

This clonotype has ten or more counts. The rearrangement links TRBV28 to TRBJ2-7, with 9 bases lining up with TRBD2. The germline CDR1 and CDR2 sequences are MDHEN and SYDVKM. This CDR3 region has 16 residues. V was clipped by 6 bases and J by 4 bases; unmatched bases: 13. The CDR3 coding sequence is TGTGCCAGCAGCACGACCGCTCTAGCGGGATTATACGAGCAGTACTTC. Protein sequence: CASSTTALAGLYEQYF. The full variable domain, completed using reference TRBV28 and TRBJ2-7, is DVKVTQSSRYLVKRTGEKVFLECVQDMDHENMFWYRQDPGLGLRLIYFSYDVKMKEKGDIPEGYSVSREKKERFSLILESASTNQTSMYLCASSTTALAGLYEQYFGPGTRLTVT.

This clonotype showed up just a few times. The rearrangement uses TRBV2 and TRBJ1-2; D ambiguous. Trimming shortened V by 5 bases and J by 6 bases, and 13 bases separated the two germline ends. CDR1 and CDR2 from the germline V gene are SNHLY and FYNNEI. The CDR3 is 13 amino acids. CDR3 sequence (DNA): TGTGCCAGCAGTCAGACCTACGGAGATGGCTACACCTTC. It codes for CASSQTYGDGYTF.

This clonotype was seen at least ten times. CDR3 region: CASRSPRGRHTEAFF. The CDR3 DNA is TGTGCCAGCAGATCCCCCAGGGGGCGTCACACTGAAGCTTTCTTT. This chain links TRBV6-1 with TRBJ1-1; 8 bases are a match to TRBD1. The V segment lost 6 bases and the J segment 3 bases; nucleotides outside the gene matches: 9. The length of the CDR3 is 15 residues. Germline CDR1 MNHNS, CDR2 SASEGT.

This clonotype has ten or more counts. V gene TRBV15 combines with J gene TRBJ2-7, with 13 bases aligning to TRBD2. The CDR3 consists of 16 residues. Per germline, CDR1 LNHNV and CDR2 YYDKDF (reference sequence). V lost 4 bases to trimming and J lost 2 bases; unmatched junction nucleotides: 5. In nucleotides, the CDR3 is TGTGCCACCAGCACAGGACTAGCGGGAGAGACCTACGAGCAGTACTTC. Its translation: CATSTGLAGETYEQYF.

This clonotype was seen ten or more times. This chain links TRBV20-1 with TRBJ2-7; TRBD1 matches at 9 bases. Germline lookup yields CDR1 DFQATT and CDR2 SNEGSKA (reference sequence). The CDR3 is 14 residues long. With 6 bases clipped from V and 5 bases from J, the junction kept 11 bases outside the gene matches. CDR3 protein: CSATLGTGYDEQYF. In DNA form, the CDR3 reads TGCAGTGCAACCCTAGGGACAGGGTATGACGAGCAGTACTTC.

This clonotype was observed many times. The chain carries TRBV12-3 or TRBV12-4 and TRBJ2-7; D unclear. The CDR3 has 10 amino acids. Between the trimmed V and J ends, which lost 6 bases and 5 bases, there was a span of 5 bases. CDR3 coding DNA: TGTGCCAGCAGATGGGACGAGCAGTACTTC. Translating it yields CASRWDEQYF.

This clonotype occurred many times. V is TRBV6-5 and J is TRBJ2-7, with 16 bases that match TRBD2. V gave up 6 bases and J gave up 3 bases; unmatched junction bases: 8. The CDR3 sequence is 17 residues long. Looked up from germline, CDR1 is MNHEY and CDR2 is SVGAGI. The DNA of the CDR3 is TGTGCCAGCAGCGGGACTAGCGGGAGGGGGGGGAACTACGAGCAGTACTTC. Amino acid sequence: CASSGTSGRGGNYEQYF.

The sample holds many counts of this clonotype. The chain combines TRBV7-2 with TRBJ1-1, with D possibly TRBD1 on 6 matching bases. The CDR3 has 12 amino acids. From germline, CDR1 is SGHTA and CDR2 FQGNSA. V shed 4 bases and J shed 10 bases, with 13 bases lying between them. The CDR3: CASSSGVPGAFF. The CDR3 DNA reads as TGTGCCAGCAGCTCAGGGGTTCCGGGAGCTTTCTTT.

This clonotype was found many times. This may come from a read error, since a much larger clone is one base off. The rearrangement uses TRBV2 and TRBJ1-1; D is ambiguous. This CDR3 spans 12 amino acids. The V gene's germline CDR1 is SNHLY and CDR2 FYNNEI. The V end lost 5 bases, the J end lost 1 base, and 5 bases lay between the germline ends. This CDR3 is CASSWKNTEAFF. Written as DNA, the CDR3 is TGTGCCAGCAGTTGGAAGAACACTGAAGCTTTCTTT. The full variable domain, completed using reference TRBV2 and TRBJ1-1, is EPEVTQTPSHQVTQMGQEVILRCVPISNHLYFYWYRQILGQKVEFLVSFYNNEISEKSEIFDDQFSVERPDGSNFTLKIRSTKLEDSAMYFCASSWKNTEAFFGQGTRLTVV.

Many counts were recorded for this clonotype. This chain's CDR3 is CASSSTSGQNYGYTF. The CDR3 DNA reads TGTGCCAGCAGCTCAACCTCCGGACAGAATTATGGCTACACCTTC. This sequence joins TRBV7-2 and TRBJ1-2, with D perhaps TRBD1 (6 bases). The germline V gene has CDR1 SGHTA and CDR2 FQGNSA. V shed 4 bases and J shed 5 bases, with 17 bases lying between them. There are 15 residues in the CDR3.

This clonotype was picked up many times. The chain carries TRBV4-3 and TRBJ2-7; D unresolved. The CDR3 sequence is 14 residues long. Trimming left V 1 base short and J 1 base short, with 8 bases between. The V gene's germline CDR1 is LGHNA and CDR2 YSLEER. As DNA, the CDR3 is TGCGCCAGCAGCCAAGGGCTGGCGTCCTACGAGCAGTACTTC. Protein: CASSQGLASYEQYF.

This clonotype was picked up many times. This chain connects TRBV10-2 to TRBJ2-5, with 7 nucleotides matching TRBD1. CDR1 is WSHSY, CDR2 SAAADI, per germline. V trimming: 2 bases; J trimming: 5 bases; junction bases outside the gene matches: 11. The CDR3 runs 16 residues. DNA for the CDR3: TGCGCCAGCAGTGAGGGGGACAGTCTCCTGGGGGAGACCCAGTACTTC. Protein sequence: CASSEGDSLLGETQYF.

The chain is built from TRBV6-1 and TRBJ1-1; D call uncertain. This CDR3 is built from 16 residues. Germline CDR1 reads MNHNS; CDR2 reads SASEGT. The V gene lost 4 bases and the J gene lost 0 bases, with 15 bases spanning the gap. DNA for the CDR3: TGTGCCAGCAGTGCCCCAATCGAGATTATGAACACTGAAGCTTTCTTT. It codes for CASSAPIEIMNTEAFF.

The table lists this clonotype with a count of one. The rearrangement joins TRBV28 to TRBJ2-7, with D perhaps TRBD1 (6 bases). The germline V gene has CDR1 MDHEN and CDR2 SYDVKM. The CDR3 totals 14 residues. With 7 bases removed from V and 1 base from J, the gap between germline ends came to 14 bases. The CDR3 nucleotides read TGTGCCAGCATCCCCTACAGGGAATCCTACGAGCAGTACTTC. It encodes CASIPYRESYEQYF.

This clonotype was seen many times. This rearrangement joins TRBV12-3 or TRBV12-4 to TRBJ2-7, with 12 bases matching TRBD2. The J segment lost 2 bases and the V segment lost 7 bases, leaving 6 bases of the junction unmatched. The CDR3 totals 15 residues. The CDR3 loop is CASTAGLAGTYEQYF. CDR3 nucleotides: TGTGCCAGCACCGCCGGACTAGCGGGAACCTACGAGCAGTACTTC.

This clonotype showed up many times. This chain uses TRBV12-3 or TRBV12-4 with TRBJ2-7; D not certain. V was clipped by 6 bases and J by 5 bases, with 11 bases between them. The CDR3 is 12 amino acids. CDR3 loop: CASSPVLNEQYF. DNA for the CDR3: TGTGCCAGCAGCCCCGTACTAAACGAGCAGTACTTC.

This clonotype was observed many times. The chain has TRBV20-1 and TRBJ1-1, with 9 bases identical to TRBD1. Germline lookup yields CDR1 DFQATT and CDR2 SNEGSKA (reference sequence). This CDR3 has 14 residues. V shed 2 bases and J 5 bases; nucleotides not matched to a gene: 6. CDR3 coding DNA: TGCAGTGCTAGACGCACAGGGGGCTGGACTGAAGCTTTCTTT. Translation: CSARRTGGWTEAFF.

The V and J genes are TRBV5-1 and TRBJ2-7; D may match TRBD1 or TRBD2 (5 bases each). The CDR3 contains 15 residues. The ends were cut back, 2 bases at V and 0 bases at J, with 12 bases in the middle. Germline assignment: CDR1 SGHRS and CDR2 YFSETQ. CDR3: CASSFSGRNSYEQYF. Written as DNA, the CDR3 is TGCGCCAGCAGCTTTTCGGGACGTAACTCCTACGAGCAGTACTTC.

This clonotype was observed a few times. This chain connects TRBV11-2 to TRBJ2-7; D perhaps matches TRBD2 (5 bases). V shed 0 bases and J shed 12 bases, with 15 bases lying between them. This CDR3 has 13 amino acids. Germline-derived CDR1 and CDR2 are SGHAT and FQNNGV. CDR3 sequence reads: CASSLDRGRDRYF. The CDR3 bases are TGTGCCAGCAGCTTAGATCGGGGAAGGGATCGGTACTTC.

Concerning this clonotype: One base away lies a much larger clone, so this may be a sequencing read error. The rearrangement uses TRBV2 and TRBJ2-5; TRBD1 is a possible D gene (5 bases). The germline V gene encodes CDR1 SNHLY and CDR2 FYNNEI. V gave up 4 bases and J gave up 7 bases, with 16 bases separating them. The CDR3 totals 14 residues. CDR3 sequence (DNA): TGTGCCAGCAGTGCCGGCAGGGCAGAAGGGACCCAGTACTTC. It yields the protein CASSAGRAEGTQYF.

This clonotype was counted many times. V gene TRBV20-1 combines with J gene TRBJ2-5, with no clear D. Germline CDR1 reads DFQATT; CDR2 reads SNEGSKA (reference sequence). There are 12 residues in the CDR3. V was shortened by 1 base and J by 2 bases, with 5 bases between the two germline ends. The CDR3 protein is CSARGHQETQYF. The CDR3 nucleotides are TGCAGTGCTAGAGGGCATCAAGAGACCCAGTACTTC.

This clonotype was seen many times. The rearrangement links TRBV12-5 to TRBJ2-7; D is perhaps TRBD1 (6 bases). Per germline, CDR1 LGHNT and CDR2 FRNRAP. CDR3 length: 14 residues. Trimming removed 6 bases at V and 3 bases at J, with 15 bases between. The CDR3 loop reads CASGRPDRNYEQYF. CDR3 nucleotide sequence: TGTGCTAGTGGCCGCCCCGACAGGAACTACGAGCAGTACTTC.

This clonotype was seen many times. Written as DNA, the CDR3 is TGTGCCAGCAGCCAAAACCGGGACAGTAGCTCCTACGAGCAGTACTTC. Its translation is CASSQNRDSSSYEQYF. V is TRBV11-2 and J is TRBJ2-7, with 7 bases matching TRBD1. The V gene's germline CDR1 is SGHAT and CDR2 FQNNGV. After removal of 5 bases from V and 0 bases from J, the junction contained 10 bases not matched to a gene. This CDR3 has 16 amino acids.

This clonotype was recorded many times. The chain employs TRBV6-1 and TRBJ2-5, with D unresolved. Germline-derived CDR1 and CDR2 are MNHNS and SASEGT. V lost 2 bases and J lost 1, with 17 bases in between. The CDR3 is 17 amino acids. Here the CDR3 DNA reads TGTGCCAGCAGTGAATCGCTGCTTCTGCGGACCCAAGAGACCCAGTACTTC. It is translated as CASSESLLLRTQETQYF.

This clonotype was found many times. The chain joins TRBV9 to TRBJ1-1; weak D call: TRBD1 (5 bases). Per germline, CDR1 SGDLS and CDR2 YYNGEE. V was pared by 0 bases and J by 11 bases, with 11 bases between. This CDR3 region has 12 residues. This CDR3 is CASSVVGGKAFF. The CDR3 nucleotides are TGTGCCAGCAGCGTAGTGGGGGGTAAGGCTTTCTTT.

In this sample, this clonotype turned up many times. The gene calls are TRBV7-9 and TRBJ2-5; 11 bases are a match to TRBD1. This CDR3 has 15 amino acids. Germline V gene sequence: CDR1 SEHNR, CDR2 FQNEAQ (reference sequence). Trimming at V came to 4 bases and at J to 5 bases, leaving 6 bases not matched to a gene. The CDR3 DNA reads TGTGCCAGCAGCTCACGGACAGGGGGCTTGGAGACCCAGTACTTC. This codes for CASSSRTGGLETQYF.